The entry that follows covers one T cell receptor (beta chain) sequence. Its matching antigen is unknown. The data were obtained in a study of T-cell memory formation after mild COVID-19. At the level of the study: Across donors, TCR clusters were largely donor specific.

In TCRdb, the 5' RACE reads were re-called with MiXCR into one record per CDR3 protein. The table lists roughly 180,000 distinct CDR3 sequences, under 20% of them singletons. Whole-study findings and limits: Memory from before infection featured some responding clones, which suggests cross-reactive memory joined. Clones contracting across day 15 to 85 had a balanced CD4/CD8 profile; later expanding clones leaned CD4+.

This CDR3 contains 14 residues. The J segment lost 7 bases and the V segment lost 5 bases, leaving 6 bases of the junction unmatched. Sequencing input: PBMCs or a T cell subset sorted from them (not recorded which). V and J are TRBV12-3 or TRBV12-4 and TRBJ1-5; TRBD1 aligns across 9 bases. The TCR originated in a man between 18 and 35 years old who had mild COVID-19 (a few samples of this study predate the infection). Cell type and time point are not known. In DNA, the CDR3 is TGTGCCAGCAGTCCCATCGGACAGGGGCAGCCCCAGCATTTT. As protein: CASSPIGQGQPQHF.